The rows below give T cell receptor beta chains drawn from one sample of a study of shared clonotypes between healthy human individuals. Here immunoSEQ multiplex PCR was the method, and the copy in TCRdb shows in-frame clones only, minus some. The table has more than 1.2 million clones, approximately 98.5% seen once. Sequencing used naive CD4+ T cells sorted from blood. The receptors were gathered from a man aged 25-45 years in good health. Each CDR3 is given with its conserved first and last residue. A D gene is named only where the DNA matches it firmly. Clone sizes are given selectively: once, few, many, or a class where the clone is expanded.

v_call: TRBV7-9
clone_size: NA
j_call: TRBJ2-7
d_call: TRBD2
cdr3_aa: CASSPAGLPYEQYF
cdr3_nt: TGTGCCAGCAGCCCGGCGGGACTACCATACGAGCAGTACTTC

v_call: TRBV7-9
clone_size: NA
j_call: TRBJ2-7
d_call: NA
cdr3_aa: CASSSTAYEQYF
cdr3_nt: TGTGCCAGCAGCTCCACTGCCTACGAGCAGTACTTC

v_call: TRBV2
clone_size: NA
j_call: TRBJ2-1
d_call: TRBD2
cdr3_aa: CASRGLAGGNEQFF
cdr3_nt: TGTGCCAGCAGGGGACTAGCGGGAGGGAATGAGCAGTTCTTC

v_call: TRBV7-9
clone_size: NA
j_call: TRBJ2-7
d_call: NA
cdr3_aa: CASNKWEAYEQYF
cdr3_nt: TGTGCCAGCAACAAATGGGAGGCCTACGAGCAGTACTTC

v_call: TRBV30
clone_size: NA
j_call: TRBJ2-2
d_call: NA
cdr3_aa: CAWRALAELFF
cdr3_nt: TGTGCCTGGCGTGCGCTAGCGGAGCTGTTTTTT

v_call: TRBV6-1
clone_size: NA
j_call: TRBJ2-3
d_call: TRBD2
cdr3_aa: CASSVLAGGVPDTQYF
cdr3_nt: TGTGCCAGCAGTGTTCTAGCGGGAGGGGTGCCAGATACGCAGTATTTT

v_call: TRBV7-9
clone_size: NA
j_call: TRBJ2-7
d_call: NA
cdr3_aa: CASSLRIKEGSPYEQYF
cdr3_nt: TGTGCCAGCAGCTTGCGAATCAAAGAAGGATCTCCCTACGAGCAGTACTTC

v_call: TRBV20-1
clone_size: NA
j_call: TRBJ2-7
d_call: NA
cdr3_aa: CSARDNEQYF
cdr3_nt: TGCAGTGCTAGAGATAACGAGCAGTACTTC

v_call: TRBV28
clone_size: once
j_call: TRBJ1-5
d_call: TRBD1
cdr3_aa: CASSLWTGTGRNQPQHF
cdr3_nt: TGTGCCAGCAGTTTATGGACAGGGACAGGGCGCAATCAGCCCCAGCATTTT

v_call: TRBV11-2
clone_size: NA
j_call: TRBJ2-1
d_call: NA
cdr3_aa: CASSLGLLFNNEQFF
cdr3_nt: TGTGCCAGCAGCTTAGGGCTTTTGTTCAACAATGAGCAGTTCTTC

v_call: TRBV7-9
clone_size: NA
j_call: TRBJ2-7
d_call: TRBD2
cdr3_aa: CASSLQGGRGEQYF
cdr3_nt: TGTGCCAGCAGCCTCCAGGGAGGGCGAGGCGAGCAGTACTTC

v_call: TRBV12-5
clone_size: NA
j_call: TRBJ2-5
d_call: NA
cdr3_aa: CASGSQETQYF
cdr3_nt: TGTGCTAGTGGCAGCCAAGAGACCCAGTACTTC

v_call: TRBV18
clone_size: NA
j_call: TRBJ2-3
d_call: NA
cdr3_aa: CASSPSGSTDTQYF
cdr3_nt: TGTGCCAGCTCACCCAGCGGAAGCACAGATACGCAGTATTTT

v_call: TRBV18
clone_size: once
j_call: TRBJ1-1
d_call: TRBD1
cdr3_aa: CASSPRPGQGHRNTEAFF
cdr3_nt: TGTGCCAGCTCACCGCGCCCCGGACAGGGTCACCGGAACACTGAAGCTTTCTTT

v_call: TRBV28
clone_size: once
j_call: TRBJ1-4
d_call: NA
cdr3_aa: CASSFDSSDEKLFF
cdr3_nt: TGTGCCAGCAGTTTCGACAGCTCTGATGAAAAACTGTTTTTT

v_call: TRBV28
clone_size: NA
j_call: TRBJ1-2
d_call: TRBD1
cdr3_aa: CASSLSRTGRPNYGYTF
cdr3_nt: TGTGCCAGCAGTTTATCGAGGACAGGCCGCCCTAACTATGGCTACACCTTC

v_call: TRBV28
clone_size: NA
j_call: TRBJ1-4
d_call: NA
cdr3_aa: CASSSTGAIPEKLFF
cdr3_nt: TGTGCCAGCAGTTCGACGGGAGCAATCCCGGAAAAACTGTTTTTT

v_call: TRBV18
clone_size: NA
j_call: TRBJ2-7
d_call: NA
cdr3_aa: CASSNPSSYEQYF
cdr3_nt: TGTGCCAGCTCGAACCCATCCTCCTACGAGCAGTACTTC

v_call: TRBV10-2
clone_size: NA
j_call: TRBJ1-5
d_call: NA
cdr3_aa: CASSESAVSNQPQHF
cdr3_nt: TGCGCCAGCAGTGAGTCCGCAGTTAGCAATCAGCCCCAGCATTTT

v_call: TRBV28
clone_size: NA
j_call: TRBJ1-1
d_call: NA
cdr3_aa: CASRAGGTEAFF
cdr3_nt: TGTGCCAGCAGGGCTGGGGGCACTGAAGCTTTCTTT

v_call: TRBV7-2
clone_size: once
j_call: TRBJ2-2
d_call: NA
cdr3_aa: CASSLAGTWNTGELFF
cdr3_nt: TGTGCCAGCAGCTTGGCCGGGACTTGGAACACCGGGGAGCTGTTTTTT

v_call: TRBV9
clone_size: NA
j_call: TRBJ1-5
d_call: NA
cdr3_aa: CASSPHTGSDQPQHF
cdr3_nt: TGTGCCAGCAGCCCTCATACAGGGTCGGATCAGCCCCAGCATTTT

v_call: TRBV11-2
clone_size: once
j_call: TRBJ2-1
d_call: TRBD2
cdr3_aa: CASSKLAGVGYNEQFF
cdr3_nt: TGTGCCAGCAGCAAACTAGCGGGAGTAGGGTACAATGAGCAGTTCTTC

v_call: TRBV2
clone_size: NA
j_call: TRBJ1-5
d_call: TRBD1
cdr3_aa: CASRGRGLDLPQHF
cdr3_nt: TGTGCCAGCAGAGGTAGGGGGCTGGATTTGCCCCAGCATTTT

v_call: TRBV6-1
clone_size: NA
j_call: TRBJ1-2
d_call: NA
cdr3_aa: CASSEFTNRRPIYGYTF
cdr3_nt: TGTGCCAGCAGTGAATTTACCAACAGGCGACCAATCTATGGCTACACCTTC

v_call: TRBV7-2
clone_size: NA
j_call: TRBJ2-1
d_call: TRBD2
cdr3_aa: CASSPAGDSGRLYNEQFF
cdr3_nt: TGTGCCAGCAGTCCCGCGGGGGATAGCGGGAGACTCTACAATGAGCAGTTCTTC

v_call: TRBV28
clone_size: NA
j_call: TRBJ2-1
d_call: TRBD1
cdr3_aa: CASSPDRGVAFF
cdr3_nt: TGTGCCAGCAGCCCGGACAGGGGGGTTGCGTTCTTC

v_call: TRBV19
clone_size: NA
j_call: TRBJ1-2
d_call: TRBD1
cdr3_aa: CASRDYGTGNYGYTF
cdr3_nt: TGTGCCAGTAGAGACTATGGGACAGGGAACTATGGCTACACCTTC

v_call: TRBV5-4
clone_size: NA
j_call: TRBJ2-3
d_call: TRBD2
cdr3_aa: CASSLASGRLTDTQYF
cdr3_nt: TGTGCCAGCAGCTTGGCTAGCGGGAGACTCACAGATACGCAGTATTTT

v_call: TRBV19
clone_size: NA
j_call: TRBJ1-5
d_call: NA
cdr3_aa: CASSIPAGRGNQPQHF
cdr3_nt: TGTGCCAGTAGTATACCGGCAGGCCGGGGCAATCAGCCCCAGCATTTT

v_call: TRBV7-3
clone_size: NA
j_call: TRBJ1-1
d_call: NA
cdr3_aa: CASSSSTRNTEAFF
cdr3_nt: TGTGCCAGCAGCTCCTCGACAAGGAACACTGAAGCTTTCTTT

v_call: TRBV11-2
clone_size: NA
j_call: TRBJ2-7
d_call: NA
cdr3_aa: CASSSDYRGDRAEQYF
cdr3_nt: TGTGCCAGCAGCTCAGACTATCGGGGTGACCGTGCCGAGCAGTACTTC

v_call: TRBV18
clone_size: NA
j_call: TRBJ1-4
d_call: TRBD1
cdr3_aa: CASSPNYPGGATNEKLFF
cdr3_nt: TGTGCCAGCTCACCTAATTACCCAGGGGGTGCCACTAATGAAAAACTGTTTTTT

v_call: TRBV19
clone_size: NA
j_call: TRBJ2-7
d_call: NA
cdr3_aa: CASSIQITYEQYF
cdr3_nt: TGTGCCAGTAGTATCCAGATAACCTACGAGCAGTACTTC

v_call: TRBV6-1
clone_size: NA
j_call: TRBJ2-7
d_call: TRBD1
cdr3_aa: CASSLTGEYEQYF
cdr3_nt: TGTGCCAGCAGTTTAACAGGGGAATACGAGCAGTACTTC

v_call: TRBV29-1
clone_size: NA
j_call: TRBJ1-4
d_call: NA
cdr3_aa: CSVGRINEKLFF
cdr3_nt: TGCAGCGTTGGACGGATTAATGAAAAACTGTTTTTT

v_call: TRBV9
clone_size: NA
j_call: TRBJ1-3
d_call: NA
cdr3_aa: CASSANRGAGNTIYF
cdr3_nt: TGTGCCAGCAGCGCCAACCGGGGTGCTGGAAACACCATATATTTT

v_call: TRBV9
clone_size: NA
j_call: TRBJ2-1
d_call: NA
cdr3_aa: CASSVAGGRNEQFF
cdr3_nt: TGTGCCAGCAGCGTAGCGGGGGGCCGGAATGAGCAGTTCTTC

v_call: TRBV28
clone_size: NA
j_call: TRBJ1-1
d_call: TRBD1
cdr3_aa: CASRSSVLRGRDTEAFF
cdr3_nt: TGTGCCAGCAGGTCGTCGGTCTTAAGGGGGCGGGACACTGAAGCTTTCTTT

v_call: TRBV16
clone_size: NA
j_call: TRBJ1-2
d_call: NA
cdr3_aa: CASSQSFGTSNGYTF
cdr3_nt: TGTGCCAGCAGCCAATCTTTCGGGACAAGTAATGGCTACACCTTC

v_call: TRBV6-5
clone_size: NA
j_call: TRBJ2-5
d_call: TRBD2
cdr3_aa: CASSYSEASGSETQYF
cdr3_nt: TGTGCCAGCAGTTACTCGGAGGCTAGCGGGAGTGAGACCCAGTACTTC

v_call: TRBV7-8
clone_size: NA
j_call: TRBJ2-7
d_call: NA
cdr3_aa: CASSLDHARNLPQQYF
cdr3_nt: TGTGCCAGCAGCTTAGATCACGCACGCAACTTACCCCAGCAGTACTTC

v_call: TRBV19
clone_size: once
j_call: TRBJ2-3
d_call: NA
cdr3_aa: CASSIGPGAADTQYF
cdr3_nt: TGTGCCAGTAGTATAGGGCCAGGGGCTGCAGATACGCAGTATTTT

v_call: TRBV28
clone_size: NA
j_call: TRBJ2-1
d_call: TRBD1
cdr3_aa: CASSLGGQGHNEQFF
cdr3_nt: TGTGCCAGCAGTTTAGGGGGACAGGGACACAATGAGCAGTTCTTC

v_call: TRBV30
clone_size: NA
j_call: TRBJ1-2
d_call: TRBD1
cdr3_aa: CAWVGQFYGYTF
cdr3_nt: TGTGCCTGGGTGGGACAGTTCTATGGCTACACCTTC

v_call: TRBV28
clone_size: NA
j_call: TRBJ2-5
d_call: TRBD1
cdr3_aa: CASSTALRDRQETQYF
cdr3_nt: TGTGCCAGCAGTACGGCCCTTCGGGACAGACAAGAGACCCAGTACTTC

v_call: TRBV2
clone_size: NA
j_call: TRBJ1-4
d_call: NA
cdr3_aa: CASSDRTNEKLFF
cdr3_nt: TGTGCCAGCAGTGATAGAACTAATGAAAAACTGTTTTTT

v_call: TRBV5-4
clone_size: NA
j_call: TRBJ2-4
d_call: TRBD1
cdr3_aa: CAFTTVMRDREGIQYF
cdr3_nt: TGTGCTTTTACAACGGTTATGCGGGACAGGGAGGGCATTCAGTACTTC